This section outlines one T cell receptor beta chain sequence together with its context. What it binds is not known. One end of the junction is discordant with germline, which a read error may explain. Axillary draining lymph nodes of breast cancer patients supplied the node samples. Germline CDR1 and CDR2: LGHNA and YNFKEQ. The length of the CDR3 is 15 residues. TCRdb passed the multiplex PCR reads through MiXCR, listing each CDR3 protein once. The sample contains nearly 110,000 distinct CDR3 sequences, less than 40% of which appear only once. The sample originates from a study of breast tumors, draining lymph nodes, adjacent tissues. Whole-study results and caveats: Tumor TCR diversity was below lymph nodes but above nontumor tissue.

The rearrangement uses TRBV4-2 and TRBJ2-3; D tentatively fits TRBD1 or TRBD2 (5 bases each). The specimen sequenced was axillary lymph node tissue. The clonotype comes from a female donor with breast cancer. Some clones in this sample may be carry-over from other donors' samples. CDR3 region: CASSPPRGPGITQCF. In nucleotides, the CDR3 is TGTGCCAGCAGCCCCCCAAGGGGACCTGGAATTACGCAGTGTTTT.